A selection of T cell receptor beta chains follows, all from one sample in a study of control samples from healthy donors and cancer patients. Assay: immunoSEQ multiplex PCR; the TCRdb copy retains only in-frame clones and omits some. The repertoire includes hundreds of thousands of clones, over 70% of them detected once, and about 14% sits in the top ten. The specimen sequenced was PBMCs. Receptor source: a woman aged 55 to 70 with lung cancer. The CDR3 runs from the conserved cysteine through the conserved F or W. D genes are given only for firm matches. Expanded clones get a size class; other rows say once, few or many, or leave the size out.

d_call,v_call,j_call,clone_size,cdr3_aa,cdr3_nt
.,TRBV19,TRBJ1-4,.,CASSIEGHNEGNEKLFF,TGTGCCAGTAGTATTGAGGGCCATAACGAGGGTAATGAAAAACTGTTTTTT
TRBD1,TRBV29-1,TRBJ1-1,.,CSARGTANTEAFF,TGCAGCGCCAGAGGGACAGCGAACACTGAAGCTTTCTTT
.,TRBV24-1,TRBJ2-7,.,CATSDGSYEQYF,TGTGCCACCAGTGACGGCTCCTACGAGCAGTACTTC
.,TRBV5-1,TRBJ1-2,.,CASSLSGETYGYTF,TGCGCCAGCAGCTTGTCAGGAGAAACCTATGGCTACACCTTC
TRBD2,TRBV15,TRBJ2-7,.,CATSLSGEIQYF,TGTGCCACCAGCCTAAGCGGGGAAATCCAGTACTTC
TRBD1,TRBV2,TRBJ1-2,once,CASKLGQFYGYTF,TGTGCCAGCAAGCTGGGACAGTTTTATGGCTACACCTTC
.,TRBV2,TRBJ2-3,.,CASRDTDTQYF,TGTGCCAGCAGGGACACAGATACGCAGTATTTT
TRBD1,TRBV19,TRBJ1-6,.,CATHEGGQSNSPLHF,TGTGCCACCCATGAGGGGGGACAGAGTAATTCACCCCTCCACTTT
TRBD1,TRBV19,TRBJ2-7,.,CASTGGQGLSYEQYF,TGTGCCAGTACCGGGGGACAGGGCCTCTCCTACGAGCAGTACTTC
TRBD1,TRBV5-6,TRBJ2-2,.,CASSPTGGRTGELFF,TGTGCCAGCAGCCCAACAGGGGGCCGAACCGGGGAGCTGTTTTTT
.,TRBV28,TRBJ1-1,.,CASSLKETGAFF,TGTGCCAGCAGTTTGAAGGAGACGGGAGCTTTCTTT
.,TRBV3-1/TRBV3-2,TRBJ2-2,.,CASSQTRAGELFF,TGTGCCAGCAGCCAAACACGGGCCGGGGAGCTGTTTTTT
TRBD1,TRBV5-1,TRBJ1-2,.,CASSLEQGPNSGYTF,TGCGCCAGCAGCTTGGAACAGGGGCCGAACTCTGGCTACACCTTC
.,TRBV5-6,TRBJ2-3,.,CASGGGRTLTSTDTQYF,TGTGCCAGCGGGGGGGGCCGCACCCTCACGAGCACAGATACGCAGTATTTT
.,TRBV10-3,TRBJ2-1,few,CPIRAGGGGTGSNEQFF,TGTCCCATCCGTGCGGGGGGCGGGGGGACAGGGTCGAATGAGCAGTTCTTC
.,TRBV28,TRBJ1-2,.,CASSLDLNYGYTF,TGTGCCAGCAGTTTAGATCTCAACTATGGCTACACCTTC
TRBD2,TRBV6-5,TRBJ2-3,.,CASTTSGKGAQYF,TGTGCCAGCACGACTAGCGGGAAGGGGGCGCAGTATTTT
TRBD1,TRBV3-1/TRBV3-2,TRBJ2-5,few,CASSPFGQGKETQYF,TGTGCCAGCAGCCCCTTCGGACAGGGAAAAGAGACCCAGTACTTC
TRBD1,TRBV15,TRBJ1-2,.,CATSSRTGLGYTF,TGTGCCACCAGCAGCCGGACAGGGTTGGGCTACACCTTC
.,TRBV2,TRBJ1-5,.,CASSGRAGGQPQHF,TGTGCCAGCAGTGGCAGGGCGGGGGGTCAGCCCCAGCATTTT
.,TRBV20-1,TRBJ1-2,.,CSARAYGYTF,TGCAGTGCCCGGGCCTATGGCTACACCTTC
.,TRBV29-1,TRBJ2-2,.,CSGYFGGGTGELFF,TGCAGCGGATATTTTGGTGGGGGGACCGGGGAGCTGTTTTTT
TRBD2,TRBV5-1,TRBJ2-7,.,CASSLAPSGGSTYEQYF,TGCGCCAGCAGCTTGGCCCCTAGCGGGGGCTCTACCTACGAGCAGTACTTC
TRBD1,TRBV29-1,TRBJ2-3,.,CSVVQGFTDTQYF,TGCAGCGTTGTACAGGGGTTTACAGATACGCAGTATTTT
.,TRBV5-1,TRBJ2-5,.,CASSRQQETQYF,TGCGCCAGCAGCAGGCAGCAAGAGACCCAGTACTTC
TRBD2,TRBV3-1/TRBV3-2,TRBJ2-4,once,CASSLWGGGETKNIQYF,TGTGCCAGCAGCCTATGGGGCGGGGGTGAGACCAAAAACATTCAGTACTTC
.,TRBV5-1,TRBJ2-5,.,CASRTQGNLYAETQYF,TGCGCCAGCAGAACACAGGGTAACCTCTATGCGGAGACCCAGTACTTC